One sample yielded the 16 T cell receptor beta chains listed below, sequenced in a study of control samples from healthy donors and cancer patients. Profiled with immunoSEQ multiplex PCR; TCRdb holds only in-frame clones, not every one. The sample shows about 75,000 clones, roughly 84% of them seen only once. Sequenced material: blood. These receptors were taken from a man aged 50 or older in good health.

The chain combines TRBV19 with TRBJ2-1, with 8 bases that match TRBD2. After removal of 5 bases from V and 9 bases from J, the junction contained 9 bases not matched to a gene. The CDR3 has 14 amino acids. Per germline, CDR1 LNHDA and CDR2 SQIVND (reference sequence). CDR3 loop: CASSSSGSLSEQFF. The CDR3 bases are TGTGCCAGTAGTTCAAGCGGGAGTCTAAGTGAGCAGTTCTTC.

The CDR3 DNA sequence: TGTGCCAGCAGTTCTCGACTAGCGTGGGGCCCCTACAATGAGCAGTTCTTC. This gives the protein CASSSRLAWGPYNEQFF. The chain couples TRBV27 to TRBJ2-1; 8 bases agree with TRBD2. The length of the CDR3 is 17 residues. Germline CDR1 is MNHEY and CDR2 is SMNVEV (reference sequence). Trimming took 4 bases from V and 2 from J; bases not matched to a gene: 10.

In nucleotides, the CDR3 is TGTGCCAGCAGCTTGGGGGTTCAGGGCTACACTGAAGCTTTCTTT. Its protein product is CASSLGVQGYTEAFF. The V call is TRBV5-6, the J call TRBJ1-1, with a weak D call TRBD1 (5 bases). Trimming took 0 bases from V and 3 from J, leaving 12 bases between them. Germline V gene sequence: CDR1 SGHDT, CDR2 YYEEEE. This CDR3 contains 15 residues.

The CDR3 DNA is TGTGCCTGGAAGACAGCCTACGAGCAGTACTTC. Protein: CAWKTAYEQYF. This chain links TRBV30 with TRBJ2-7, with a tentative D call TRBD1 (5 bases). V was pared by 4 bases and J by 2 bases, with 6 bases between. The CDR3 consists of 11 residues. The germline CDR1 and CDR2 sequences are GTSNPN and SVGIG (reference sequence). Supplemented by reference TRBV30 and TRBJ2-7, the full variable domain reads SQTIHQWPATLVQPVGSPLSLECTVEGTSNPNLYWYRQAAGRGLQLLFYSVGIGQISSEVPQNLSASRPQDRQFILSSKKLLLSDSGFYLCAWKTAYEQYFGPGTRLTVT.

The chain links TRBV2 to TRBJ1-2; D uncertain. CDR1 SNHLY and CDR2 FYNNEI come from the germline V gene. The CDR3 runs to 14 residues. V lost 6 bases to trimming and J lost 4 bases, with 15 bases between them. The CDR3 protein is CASRETYLAYGYTF. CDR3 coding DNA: TGTGCCAGCAGGGAAACCTACCTTGCCTATGGCTACACCTTC.

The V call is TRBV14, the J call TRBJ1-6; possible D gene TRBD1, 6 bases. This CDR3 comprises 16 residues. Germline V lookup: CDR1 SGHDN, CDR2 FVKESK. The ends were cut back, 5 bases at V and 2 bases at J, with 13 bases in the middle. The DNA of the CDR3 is TGTGCCAGCAGCTCCTACGGGACAACCTATAATTCACCCCTCCACTTT. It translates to CASSSYGTTYNSPLHF.

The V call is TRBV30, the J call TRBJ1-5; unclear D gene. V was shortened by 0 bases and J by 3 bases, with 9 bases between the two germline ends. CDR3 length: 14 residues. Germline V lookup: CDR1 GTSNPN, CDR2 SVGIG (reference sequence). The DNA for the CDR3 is TGTGCCTGGAGTGTTGGAGGGAACAATCAGCCCCAGCATTTT. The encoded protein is CAWSVGGNNQPQHF.

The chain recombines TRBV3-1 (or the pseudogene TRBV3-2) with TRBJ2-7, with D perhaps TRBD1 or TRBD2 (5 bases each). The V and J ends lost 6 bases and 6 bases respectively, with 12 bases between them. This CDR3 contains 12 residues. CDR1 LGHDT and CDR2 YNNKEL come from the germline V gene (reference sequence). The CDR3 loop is CASRGPSGEQYF. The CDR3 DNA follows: TGTGCCAGCAGGGGACCATCTGGCGAGCAGTACTTC.

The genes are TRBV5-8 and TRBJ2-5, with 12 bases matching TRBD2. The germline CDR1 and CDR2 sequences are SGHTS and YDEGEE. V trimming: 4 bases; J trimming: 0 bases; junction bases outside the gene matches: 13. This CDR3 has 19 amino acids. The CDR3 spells CASSRELAGGPGYQETQYF. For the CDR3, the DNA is TGTGCCAGCAGCCGAGAGCTAGCGGGAGGGCCGGGGTACCAAGAGACCCAGTACTTC.

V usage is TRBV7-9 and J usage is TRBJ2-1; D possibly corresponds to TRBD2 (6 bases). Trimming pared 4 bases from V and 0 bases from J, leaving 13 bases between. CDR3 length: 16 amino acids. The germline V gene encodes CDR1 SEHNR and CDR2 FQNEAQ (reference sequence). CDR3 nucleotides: TGTGCCAGCAGCTCTCAGCGGGTAGGCTCCTACAATGAGCAGTTCTTC. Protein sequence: CASSSQRVGSYNEQFF.

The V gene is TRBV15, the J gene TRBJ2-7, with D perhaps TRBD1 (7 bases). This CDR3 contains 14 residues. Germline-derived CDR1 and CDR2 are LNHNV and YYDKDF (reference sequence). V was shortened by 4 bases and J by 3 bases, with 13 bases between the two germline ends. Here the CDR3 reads CATSTRGTVYEQYF. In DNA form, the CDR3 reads TGTGCCACCAGCACCCGCGGGACAGTCTACGAGCAGTACTTC.

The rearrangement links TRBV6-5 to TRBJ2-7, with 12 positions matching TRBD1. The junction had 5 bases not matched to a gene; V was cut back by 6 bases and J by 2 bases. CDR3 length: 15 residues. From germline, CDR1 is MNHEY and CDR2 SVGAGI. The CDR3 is CASSHRDRGPYEQYF. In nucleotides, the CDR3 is TGTGCCAGCAGCCACCGGGACAGGGGGCCCTACGAGCAGTACTTC.

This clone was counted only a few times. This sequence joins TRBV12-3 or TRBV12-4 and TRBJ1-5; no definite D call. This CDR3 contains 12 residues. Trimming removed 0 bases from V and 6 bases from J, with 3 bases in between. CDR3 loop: CASSLASQPQHF. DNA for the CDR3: TGTGCCAGCAGTTTAGCGAGTCAGCCCCAGCATTTT.

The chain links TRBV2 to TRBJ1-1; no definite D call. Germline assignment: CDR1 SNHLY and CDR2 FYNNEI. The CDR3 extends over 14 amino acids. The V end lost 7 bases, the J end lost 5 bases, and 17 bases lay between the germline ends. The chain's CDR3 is CASTLGRFRTEAFF. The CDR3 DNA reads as TGTGCCAGCACCCTGGGAAGGTTCCGGACTGAAGCTTTCTTT.

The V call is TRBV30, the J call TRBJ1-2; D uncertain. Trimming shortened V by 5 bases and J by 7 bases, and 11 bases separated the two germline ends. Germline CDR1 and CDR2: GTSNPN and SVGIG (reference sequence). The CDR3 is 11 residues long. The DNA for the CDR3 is TGTGCCTGGCTCGAGGTTTCTGGCTACACCTTC. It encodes CAWLEVSGYTF. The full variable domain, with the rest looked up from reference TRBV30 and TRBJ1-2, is SQTIHQWPATLVQPVGSPLSLECTVEGTSNPNLYWYRQAAGRGLQLLFYSVGIGQISSEVPQNLSASRPQDRQFILSSKKLLLSDSGFYLCAWLEVSGYTFGSGTRLTVV.

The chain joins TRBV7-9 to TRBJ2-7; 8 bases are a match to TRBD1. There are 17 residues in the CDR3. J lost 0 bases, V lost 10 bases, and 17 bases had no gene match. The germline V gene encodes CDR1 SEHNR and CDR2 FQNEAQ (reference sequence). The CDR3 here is CATLGPRGPQVSYEQYF. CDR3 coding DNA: TGTGCCACCTTGGGCCCCAGGGGGCCTCAAGTCTCCTACGAGCAGTACTTC.